This T cell receptor (beta chain) was sequenced for a study of blood T cell repertoires in COVID-19. For the study at large: The samples span acute and convalescent COVID-19 from the United States, Italy and Spain.

J gave up 4 bases and V 5 bases, and 8 bases lay outside the gene matches. Germline CDR1 reads SGHVS; CDR2 reads FNYEAQ. There are 15 residues in the CDR3. Those enrolled in Seattle joined during active infection and were followed longitudinally afterward. Per the study methods: Quantification of nucleated cells was approximated via reference gene primer amplification. Profiled with immunoSEQ multiplex PCR; TCRdb holds only in-frame clones, not every one. Clone size and the V and J calls come from that table; the DNA yielded D and trimming. The sample yields approximately 210,000 clones, 85% to 95% seen once.

This sequence originates from a man between 25 and 39 years old with COVID-19, enrolled during active disease. The chain couples TRBV7-6 to TRBJ2-3; 8 bases agree with TRBD2. Sequencing used peripheral blood. The CDR3 sequence: CASSRGGYSADTQYF. CDR3 bases: TGTGCCAGCAGCCGGGGGGGCTATTCGGCAGATACGCAGTATTTT.